This T cell receptor (beta chain) was retrieved from a study of shared clonotypes between healthy human individuals. The germline gives CDR1 SNHLY, CDR2 FYNNEI. CDR3 length equals 13 residues. Assay: immunoSEQ multiplex PCR; the TCRdb copy retains only in-frame clones and omits some. Counted here are more than 450,000 clones, 79% occurring once; the ten biggest clones make up 13%. Comment on this clone: One end of the junction fails to match germline, which may point to a read error.

The study drew all its donors from Caucasian adults living in Nashville, Tennessee. The sequencing sample was made of PBMCs. This sequence joins TRBV2 and TRBJ2-7; D unresolved. This TCR derives from a woman between 40 and 55 years old in good health. Some clones in this sample may be carry-over from other donors' samples. The chain's CDR3 is CASTESPLMGMDF. The DNA for the CDR3 is TGTGCCAGCACCGAGTCCCCCCTTATGGGAATGGACTTC.